This passage covers 31 T cell receptor beta chains from one sample sequenced in a study of early T cells in non-severe SARS-CoV-2 infection. Each CDR3 protein is one row after TCRdb ran MiXCR on the 5' RACE reads. Seen here are 60,000 to 70,000 distinct CDR3 sequences, 4.9% observed once, and the top ten hold roughly 5%. The specimen sequenced was whole blood. These TCRs come from an adult who was a healthcare worker with PCR-confirmed SARS-CoV-2 infection or an uninfected control (not recorded which).

The rearrangement uses TRBV7-9 and TRBJ2-1; D unresolved. This CDR3 has 13 amino acids. V lost 8 bases and J 0 bases, leaving 8 bases between the germline ends. Germline CDR1 is SEHNR and CDR2 is FQNEAQ (reference sequence). The CDR3 spells CASHASSYNEQFF. CDR3 sequence (DNA): TGTGCCAGCCACGCTAGCTCCTACAATGAGCAGTTCTTC.

The chain carries TRBV7-2 and TRBJ1-1; D unclear. The germline V gene encodes CDR1 SGHTA and CDR2 FQGNSA. The V gene lost 3 bases and the J gene lost 4 bases, with 9 bases spanning the gap. The CDR3 covers 13 residues. CDR3 DNA sequence: TGTGCCAGCAGCTTGTCACAGATCACTGAAGCTTTCTTT. Translating gives CASSLSQITEAFF.

V is TRBV10-3 and J is TRBJ2-1; 10 nucleotides agree with TRBD2. The CDR3 length is 18 residues. Germline CDR1 ENHRY, CDR2 SYGVKD. The J segment lost 0 bases and the V segment lost 7 bases, leaving 12 bases of the junction unmatched. CDR3 region: CAIKPGIAGGHSYNEQFF. For the CDR3, the DNA is TGTGCCATCAAGCCGGGGATAGCGGGGGGTCACTCCTACAATGAGCAGTTCTTC.

Ten or more counts support this clonotype. The genes are TRBV30 and TRBJ2-1; 9 bases line up with TRBD2. The CDR3 covers 15 residues. CDR1 is GTSNPN and CDR2 is SVGIG in the germline V gene (reference sequence). Germline trimming cut 4 bases from V and 0 bases from J; bases unmatched to any gene: 4. CDR3 loop: CAWMTSGISYNEQFF. As DNA, the CDR3 is TGTGCCTGGATGACTAGCGGCATCTCCTACAATGAGCAGTTCTTC.

This clonotype has at least ten counts. The chain couples TRBV24-1 to TRBJ2-7, with D perhaps TRBD1 or TRBD2 (7 bases each). With 5 bases removed from V and 2 bases from J, the gap between germline ends came to 12 bases. This CDR3 region has 14 residues. Germline CDR1 is KGHDR and CDR2 is SFDVKD. The CDR3 DNA sequence: TGTGCCACCAGTGGCCCAGGGGGGGCCTACGAGCAGTACTTC. It is translated as CATSGPGGAYEQYF.

This clonotype was counted ten times or more. The chain couples TRBV3-1 to TRBJ1-2; D is uncertain. This CDR3 is built from 13 residues. Germline V CDR1 and CDR2: LGHDT, YNNKEL (reference sequence). V shed 4 bases and J shed 6 bases, with 12 bases lying between them. In DNA form, the CDR3 reads TGTGCCAGCAGCCCTACCGGGTGGGATGGCTACACCTTC. Protein sequence: CASSPTGWDGYTF.

In its sample, this clonotype was seen a few times. The gene calls are TRBV5-6 and TRBJ1-5, with D possibly TRBD1 on 5 matching bases. The CDR3 length is 14 residues. CDR1 and CDR2 (germline): SGHDT, YYEEEE. Deletions cut 4 bases from V and 4 bases from J, with 12 bases between. In DNA, the CDR3 is TGTGCCAGCAGCCACGGGCGGGGGAATCAGCCCCAGCATTTT. Translation gives CASSHGRGNQPQHF.

The table lists this clonotype with a few counts. This chain links TRBV4-3 with TRBJ2-7; 8 bases align to TRBD2. The V gene end was trimmed by 0 bases and the J gene end by 5 bases; junction bases not matched to a gene: 6. Germline V gives CDR1 LGHNA, CDR2 YSLEER. The CDR3 has 15 residues. CDR3 residues: CASSQDRGLANEQYF. The CDR3 DNA reads TGCGCCAGCAGCCAAGATCGAGGACTAGCCAACGAGCAGTACTTC.

In its sample, this clonotype was seen many times. This rearrangement joins TRBV11-2 to TRBJ1-5, with D unresolved. This CDR3 is built from 14 residues. With 0 bases removed from V and 4 bases from J, the gap between germline ends came to 7 bases. The germline CDR1 and CDR2 sequences are SGHAT and FQNNGV. This CDR3 reads CASSLDSRNQPQHF. The CDR3 DNA follows: TGTGCCAGCAGCTTAGACTCGCGGAATCAGCCCCAGCATTTT.

This clonotype was counted many times. The rearrangement links TRBV5-4 to TRBJ2-3, with D possibly being TRBD1 (6 bases). Germline V lookup: CDR1 SGHNT, CDR2 YYREEE (reference sequence). The CDR3 has 18 amino acids. V was shortened by 3 bases and J by 0 bases, with 20 bases between the two germline ends. CDR3 nucleotides: TGTGCCAGCAGCTCTCGGCCGGGGAGCGGACAGAGCACAGATACGCAGTATTTT. Protein sequence: CASSSRPGSGQSTDTQYF. The full variable domain, rest sourced from reference TRBV5-4 and TRBJ2-3, is ETGVTQSPTHLIKTRGQQVTLRCSSQSGHNTVSWYQQALGQGPQFIFQYYREEENGRGNFPPRFSGLQFPNYSSELNVNALELDDSALYLCASSSRPGSGQSTDTQYFGPGTRLTVL.

This clonotype has a count of ten or more. The rearrangement uses TRBV29-1 and TRBJ1-2; 10 bases are a match to TRBD1. J was trimmed by 1 base and V by 4 bases; bases with no gene match: 6. The CDR3 has 15 residues. The germline CDR1 and CDR2 sequences are SQVTM and ANQGSEA. CDR3: CSVGDRTGGNYGYTF. DNA of the CDR3: TGCAGCGTTGGAGACCGGACAGGGGGTAACTATGGCTACACCTTC.

The V and J genes are TRBV2 and TRBJ1-1; D may be TRBD1 (5 bases). Germline V lookup: CDR1 SNHLY, CDR2 FYNNEI. V was trimmed by 6 bases and J by 0 bases, leaving 14 bases between them. This CDR3 has 15 amino acids. In nucleotides, the CDR3 is TGTGCCAGCAGCTACCGGTCAGGGATGAACACTGAAGCTTTCTTT. Its protein product is CASSYRSGMNTEAFF.

The V gene is TRBV2, the J gene TRBJ1-5; 9 nucleotides agree with TRBD1. V trimming: 6 bases; J trimming: 3 bases; junction bases outside the gene matches: 12. This CDR3 has 17 amino acids. Germline CDR1 reads SNHLY; CDR2 reads FYNNEI. The CDR3 loop reads CASRGQGGRWDNQPQHF. As DNA, the CDR3 is TGTGCCAGCAGGGGACAGGGAGGGAGATGGGACAATCAGCCCCAGCATTTT. The full variable domain, its missing parts supplied by reference TRBV2 and TRBJ1-5, is EPEVTQTPSHQVTQMGQEVILRCVPISNHLYFYWYRQILGQKVEFLVSFYNNEISEKSEIFDDQFSVERPDGSNFTLKIRSTKLEDSAMYFCASRGQGGRWDNQPQHFGDGTRLSIL.

The rearrangement joins TRBV7-9 to TRBJ2-3; no clear D gene. The CDR3 loop spans 12 amino acids. Trimming took 2 bases from V and 5 from J, leaving 5 bases between them. Germline lookup yields CDR1 SEHNR and CDR2 FQNEAQ (reference sequence). CDR3 in amino acids: CASSLLVDTQYF. The CDR3 nucleotides are TGTGCCAGCAGCTTATTGGTAGATACGCAGTATTTT.

V is TRBV12-5 and J is TRBJ1-1; 9 nucleotides line up with TRBD1. Germline values: CDR1 LGHNT, CDR2 FRNRAP. V lost 4 bases and J lost 8; bases outside the gene matches: 11. The CDR3 extends over 15 amino acids. In nucleotides, the CDR3 is TGTGCTAGTGGTTCCTTACAGGGGGCGCCCCCCGAAGCTTTCTTT. It is translated as CASGSLQGAPPEAFF.

This clonotype occurred many times. The gene calls are TRBV6-5 and TRBJ2-4, with D perhaps assigned TRBD1 or TRBD2 (6 bases each). The CDR3 totals 13 residues. Germline values: CDR1 MNHEY, CDR2 SVGAGI. The CDR3 protein is CASWPGATNIQYF. The CDR3 DNA sequence: TGTGCATCTTGGCCGGGGGCGACGAACATTCAGTACTTC.

This chain joins TRBV10-2 and TRBJ2-2, with 7 nucleotides matching TRBD1. CDR1 is WSHSY, CDR2 SAAADI, per germline. The trim removed 3 bases at V and 4 bases at J, leaving 8 bases unmatched. This CDR3 is 16 amino acids long. CDR3 in amino acids: CASSDGQDRGTGELFF. The CDR3 nucleotides are TGCGCCAGCAGTGATGGACAGGACCGAGGCACCGGGGAGCTGTTTTTT.

This clonotype occurred a few times. The rearrangement links TRBV15 to TRBJ2-1; D may be TRBD2 (5 bases). The CDR3 contains 14 residues. Deletions cut 2 bases from V and 5 bases from J, with 10 bases between. CDR1 is LNHNV and CDR2 is YYDKDF in the germline V gene (reference sequence). Here the CDR3 reads CATSRTTRDNEQFF. DNA for the CDR3: TGTGCCACCAGCAGAACAACTAGGGACAATGAGCAGTTCTTC.

This clonotype has ten or more counts. J is TRBJ2-7 and V is TRBV7-8; D uncertain. Germline V gene lookup returns CDR1 SGHVS and CDR2 FQNEAQ. Trimming cost V 2 bases and J 0 bases, with 14 bases left between them. This CDR3 spans 16 amino acids. The CDR3 is CASSLIPIGSSYEQYF. CDR3 DNA sequence: TGTGCCAGCAGCTTAATTCCTATCGGTAGCTCCTACGAGCAGTACTTC.

In its sample, this clonotype was seen a few times. The chain is built from TRBV2 and TRBJ1-2, with D unresolved. The CDR3 is 14 residues long. V lost 5 bases, J lost 7 bases, and 17 bases lay in between. Germline assignment: CDR1 SNHLY and CDR2 FYNNEI. The CDR3 loop is CASSFMIRWVGYTF. The DNA for the CDR3 is TGTGCCAGCAGTTTTATGATTCGATGGGTTGGCTACACCTTC.

The gene calls are TRBV10-3 and TRBJ2-7; the match to TRBD1 covers 7 bases. J gave up 4 bases and V 5 bases, and 5 bases lay outside the gene matches. The CDR3 covers 13 residues. Germline CDR1 and CDR2: ENHRY and SYGVKD. The DNA for the CDR3 is TGTGCCATCAGTCCGGGACAGAGATACGAGCAGTACTTC. Protein product: CAISPGQRYEQYF.

This clonotype has a count of ten or more. The chain combines TRBV5-1 with TRBJ1-1; D is unclear. V shed 4 bases and J shed 5 bases, with 15 bases lying between them. Germline V gene data show CDR1 as SGHRS and CDR2 as YFSETQ. The CDR3 runs to 14 residues. The CDR3 sequence: CASSLGSVDTEAFF. CDR3 in DNA: TGCGCCAGCAGCCTCGGTAGTGTTGATACTGAAGCTTTCTTT.

The chain couples TRBV11-2 to TRBJ1-3; no firm D call. Trimming pared 2 bases from V and 8 bases from J, leaving 13 bases between. Germline CDR1 and CDR2: SGHAT and FQNNGV. The CDR3 has 14 residues. The CDR3 sequence: CASSLLAGKDTIYF. The CDR3 nucleotides read TGTGCCAGCAGCTTATTAGCGGGGAAGGACACCATATATTTT.

This clonotype was picked up a small number of times. The chain links TRBV7-2 to TRBJ2-7; D may correspond to TRBD1 or TRBD2 (5 bases each). Germline CDR1 and CDR2: SGHTA and FQGNSA. The CDR3 covers 14 residues. V lost 5 bases to trimming and J lost 3 bases, with 14 bases between them. The CDR3 spells CASSRTGRGYEQYF. CDR3 sequence (DNA): TGTGCCAGCAGCCGAACGGGACGGGGCTACGAGCAGTACTTC.

This clonotype was found many times. The J gene is TRBJ2-1, the V gene TRBV7-2; 14 positions agree with TRBD2. With 5 bases clipped from V and 9 bases from J, the junction kept 6 bases outside the gene matches. The CDR3 covers 15 residues. Germline V gives CDR1 SGHTA, CDR2 FQGNSA. As DNA, the CDR3 is TGTGCCAGCAGCCCGGGACTAGCGGGAGAGGGTGAGCAGTTCTTC. The encoded protein is CASSPGLAGEGEQFF.

Many counts were recorded for this clonotype. As DNA, the CDR3 is TGTGCCACTGTAAGGGATTGGAGCGGGAGTGAGGATACGCAGTATTTT. This translates into CATVRDWSGSEDTQYF. The V call is TRBV10-3, the J call TRBJ2-3, with 8 bases that match TRBD2. After removal of 10 bases from V and 6 bases from J, the junction contained 18 bases not matched to a gene. Per the germline V gene, CDR1 is ENHRY and CDR2 is SYGVKD. This CDR3 has 16 amino acids.

The chain joins TRBV19 to TRBJ2-1; D is undetermined. Germline V gene data show CDR1 as LNHDA and CDR2 as SQIVND (reference sequence). V lost 6 bases, J lost 4 bases, and 16 bases lay in between. This CDR3 spans 15 amino acids. CDR3 in DNA: TGTGCCAGTAGGCTTAAGGTGGCCGGTTACAATGAGCAGTTCTTC. It encodes CASRLKVAGYNEQFF.

In this sample, this clonotype turned up many times. The genes are TRBV18 and TRBJ2-4; possible D gene TRBD2, 5 bases. V was pared by 6 bases and J by 7 bases, with 16 bases between. CDR3 length equals 14 residues. CDR1 and CDR2 from the germline V gene are KGHSH and LQKENI. The CDR3 reads CASSLRRGDNIQYF. CDR3 DNA: TGTGCCAGCTCCCTCAGACGGGGAGACAACATTCAGTACTTC. The whole variable domain, remainder taken from reference TRBV18 and TRBJ2-4, is NAGVMQNPRHLVRRRGQEARLRCSPMKGHSHVYWYRQLPEEGLKFMVYLQKENIIDESGMPKERFSAEFPKEGPSILRIQQVVRGDSAAYFCASSLRRGDNIQYFGAGTRLSVL.

This clonotype was observed a handful of times. V usage is TRBV24-1 and J usage is TRBJ1-1; D unresolved. This CDR3 has 13 residues. The ends were cut back, 3 bases at V and 6 bases at J, with 10 bases in the middle. Germline CDR1 KGHDR, CDR2 SFDVKD. CDR3 amino acids: CATSDGSGAEAFF. DNA for the CDR3: TGTGCCACCAGTGATGGATCCGGGGCTGAAGCTTTCTTT.

CDR3 sequence: CATSVRAGPDTQYF. DNA for the CDR3: TGTGCCACCAGTGTGCGGGCTGGCCCAGATACGCAGTATTTT. The chain joins TRBV24-1 to TRBJ2-3, with D possibly TRBD2 on 5 matching bases. The germline V and J ends were trimmed by 5 bases and 4 bases, with 12 bases remaining between them. The CDR3 has 14 residues. The germline V gene encodes CDR1 KGHDR and CDR2 SFDVKD.

This clonotype occurred many times. The chain employs TRBV6-5 and TRBJ2-7; possibly TRBD2 for D (5 bases). Between the trimmed V and J ends, which lost 5 bases and 0 bases, there was a span of 17 bases. Germline lookup yields CDR1 MNHEY and CDR2 SVGAGI. This CDR3 region has 16 residues. Written as DNA, the CDR3 is TGTGCCAGCAGTCCCTCGGGGAGAGCATCCTCCTACGAGCAGTACTTC. The encoded protein is CASSPSGRASSYEQYF.